The source of this T cell receptor beta chain is a study of shared clonotypes between healthy human individuals. Concerning this clone: What it binds is not known.

The study's findings and limits: Tissues were not sampled, only blood, and their repertoires likely differ.

The protocol was immunoSEQ multiplex PCR, while the TCRdb copy is restricted to in-frame clones and leaves out a portion. The table shows about 2.4 million clones, with more than 85% occurring only once. Partitioning of CD4+ cells yielded a CD45RA+ naive subset and a CD45RA-negative memory subset. CDR3 length: 14 residues. Germline loops: CDR1 SGHAT, CDR2 FQNNGV. V lost 1 base and J lost 5, with 10 bases in between. This chain uses TRBV11-2 with TRBJ2-3, with D perhaps matching TRBD1 (6 bases). The source of this sequence is a man aged 18 to 35 in good health. Some clones in this sample may be carry-over from other donors' samples. The sample taken for sequencing was naive CD4+ T cells from PBMCs. The subset denotes: CD45RA+ positively selected. CDR3 in DNA: TGTGCCAGCAGCTTAGCTTCCAGGGGAGATACGCAGTATTTT. It specifies CASSLASRGDTQYF.